This entry concerns a single T cell receptor (beta chain). The junction departs from germline at one end; a sequencing error may be responsible. The data originate from a study of T cells in Graves' hyperthyroidism and ophthalmopathy. RNA transcripts provided the source from which TCR beta CDR3 regions were amplified. An initial round of RT-PCR targeting the TCR CDR3 relied on the HTBI primer set. TCRdb fed the multiplex PCR reads into MiXCR, producing one record per CDR3 protein. The profile shows around 620,000 distinct CDR3 sequences, 46% of them singletons. CDR3 size: 18 residues. CDR1 is ENHRY, CDR2 SYGVKD, per germline.

The J gene is TRBJ2-7, the V gene TRBV10-3, with D maybe TRBD1 (5 bases). This TCR came from an adult woman with Graves' disease, either hyperthyroidism or ophthalmopathy (not recorded which). Sequenced sample: peripheral blood or thyroid tissue (not recorded which). CDR3 nucleotides: TGTGCCAGCAGTTACTCGAATCATAAGGTAGACAGCGCATACGAGCAGTACTTC. Its translation: CASSYSNHKVDSAYEQYF.